The TCR beta chain under discussion was sequenced for a study of blood T cell repertoires in COVID-19 (dated by TCRdb to the early 2020s). As for the study more broadly: Collaborator samples came from the United States, Italy and Spain and covered acute and convalescent phases of COVID-19. The repertoires were released in a freely available public database intended as a resource for research on the immune response to SARS-CoV-2. HLA class I and class II types, where available, came from metadata supplied by the sample provider rather than from assay-based typing. The material from the prospective study consisted of cDNA or gDNA derived from T cells, B-cell-depleted T cells, or PBMCs. A de-identified subject ID, COVID-19 status, age in years and sex were almost always included in the sample metadata. Samples came from the ongoing ImmuneRACE study (first 160 participants) plus 1,254 subjects from 6 global collaborators. The dataset comprised deeply sampled blood TCRbeta repertoires from subjects exposed to, actively infected with, or recovered from COVID-19.

The sample holds one count of this clone. Which antigen it targets is not known. No qualities accompany the bases; no much larger clone lies one base away. TCRbeta CDR3 regions were amplified from genomic DNA using the immunoSEQ Assay, a bias-controlled multiplex PCR. In the original analysis: Nucleated cell counts per sample were estimated from amplification of reference gene primers within the assay. To quantify the absolute abundance of each unique TCRbeta CDR3 rearrangement, sequence reads were collapsed and filtered. Productive Simpson clonality was computed per sample as the square root of Simpson's diversity index over productive rearrangements. TCRdb holds this immuneACCESS table with in-frame rearrangements only. Some clones are missing; in checked studies, unresolved V genes explain under half, and the rest has no known cause. V and J calls and clone size come straight from that table; D and trimming were deduced from the DNA. The sample table shows 85,000 to 100,000 clones, and about 70% are seen once. Together, the top ten hold roughly 24% of the sample.

CDR1 is given as MGHRA and CDR2 as YSYEKL, both from the germline V gene. The germline V end is reduced by 2 bases and the J end by 4 bases; junction bases left unmatched: 10. The CDR3, cysteine through phenylalanine, is 17 amino acids long. The sequence is cut down to CDR3 DNA, 51 bases in frame from base 1. Whole blood was collected in K2EDTA tubes by collaborating institutions according to the institutions' own protocols. Collaborator samples were shipped for TCRbeta analysis as frozen whole blood, isolated PBMCs, or DNA extracted from either sample type. On the study overall, not on this receptor specifically: The amount of clinical and demographic metadata varied by source and participant and was provided uncurated.

Sequences were obtained from peripheral blood. This sequence was found in a woman aged 60-75 years in a cohort sampled during active or convalescent COVID-19. The chain employs TRBV4-1 and TRBJ1-2; 10 of the junction bases match TRBD1. CDR3 loop: CASSQFGTGDRSYGYTF. DNA sequence: TGCGCCAGCAGCCAATTCGGGACAGGGGACCGGAGCTATGGCTACACCTTC.